This T cell receptor beta chain was sequenced during a study of blood T cells in healthy people across ages. A second PCR of about 7 to 12 cycles used a sample-barcoded 5' primer and a J-beta primer mix. Every cDNA molecule carried a tag from a template-switch adaptor bearing 12 random nucleotides. TCRdb reanalysed the 5' RACE reads using MiXCR and keeps one entry per CDR3 protein. Of about 800,000 distinct CDR3 sequences listed, 55% to 70% are singletons. The table lists this clonotype with a few counts. The CDR3 contains 13 residues. The V end lost 9 bases, the J end lost 0 bases, and 9 bases lay between the germline ends. Germline CDR1 is KGHDR and CDR2 is SFDVKD.

The receptor was isolated from a young man in good health. Sequencing was carried out using blood. The V gene is TRBV24-1, the J gene TRBJ2-3; the D gene is possibly TRBD2 (6 bases). The chain's CDR3 is CATSEGSTDTQYF. CDR3 sequence (DNA): TGTGCCACCTCGGAGGGGAGCACAGATACGCAGTATTTT.